This T cell receptor beta chain was documented in a study of T-cell memory formation after mild COVID-19. For the study at large: TCR clusters were largely donor specific. Whole-study results and caveats: In second-wave clones peaking day 37, SARS-CoV-2 specificity remained unconfirmed. Contracting clones from day 15 to 85 showed balanced CD4/CD8; later expanders favored CD4+.

Of note for this clonotype: Its antigen is still unknown.

Barcoded TCR alpha and TCR beta cDNA libraries with UMIs came from 5'RACE using constant-segment primers. TCRdb ran MiXCR on the 5' RACE reads and lists one entry per CDR3 protein. Among about 45,000 distinct CDR3 sequences listed, about a tenth were seen once. The sample was PBMCs or a T cell subset sorted from them (not recorded which). This clonotype was sampled from an adult woman who had mild COVID-19 (a few samples of this study predate the infection). Cell type and time point are not known.

CDR3 in amino acids: CASSLWGTGTQETQYF. For the CDR3, the DNA is TGTGCCAGCAGCTTATGGGGGACAGGGACCCAAGAGACCCAGTACTTC. The V and J genes are TRBV11-3 and TRBJ2-5; 9 bases agree with TRBD1. The CDR3 is made up of 16 amino acids. With V trimmed by 2 bases and J by 1 base, 5 bases remained unmatched. Germline V gives CDR1 SGHNT, CDR2 YENEEA. Combining the CDR3 with reference TRBV11-3 and TRBJ2-5 gives the whole variable domain EAGVVQSPRYKIIEKKQPVAFWCNPISGHNTLYWYLQNLGQGPELLIRYENEEAVDDSQLPKDRFSAERLKGVDSTLKIQPAELGDSAVYLCASSLWGTGTQETQYFGPGTRLLVL.